This record looks at one T cell receptor (beta chain) sequence and its context. Its antigen is still unknown. The data were produced by immunoSEQ multiplex PCR, yet TCRdb's version contains in-frame clones alone and is incomplete. This table has tens of thousands of clones, around 97% appearing once. The data were taken from a study of siplizumab effects on memory and regulatory T cells. The J segment lost 5 bases and the V segment lost 4 bases, leaving 9 bases of the junction unmatched. Germline CDR1 SGHRS, CDR2 YFSETQ. CDR3 length: 15 residues. General study results and limits: In roughly 80-95% of proliferating CD4+ or CD8+ clones, a naive or memory phenotype could not be assigned. It seemed that naive T cells were more diverse than memory cells and were major contributors to the alloresponse.

Sequences were obtained from naive CD8+ T cells sorted from blood. This sequence originates from a human donor in good health. The chain recombines TRBV5-1 with TRBJ2-7, with 10 bases fitting TRBD1. CDR3 sequence reads: CASSREWTGGDEQYF. In DNA, the CDR3 is TGCGCCAGCAGCCGAGAATGGACAGGGGGGGACGAGCAGTACTTC.